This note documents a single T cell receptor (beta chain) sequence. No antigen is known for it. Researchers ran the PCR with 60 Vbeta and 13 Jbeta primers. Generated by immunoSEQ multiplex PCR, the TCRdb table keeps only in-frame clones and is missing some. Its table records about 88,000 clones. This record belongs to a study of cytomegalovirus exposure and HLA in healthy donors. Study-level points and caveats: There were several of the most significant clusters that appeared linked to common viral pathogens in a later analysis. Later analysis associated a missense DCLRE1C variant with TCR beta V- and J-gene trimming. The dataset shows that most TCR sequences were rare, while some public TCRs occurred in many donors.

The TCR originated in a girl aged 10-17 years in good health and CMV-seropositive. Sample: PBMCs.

The DNA of the CDR3 is TGCGCCAGCAGCCGGGGAGGGCACCTGAACACTGAAGCTTTCTTT. It yields the protein CASSRGGHLNTEAFF. The chain couples TRBV4-3 to TRBJ1-1; D unresolved. The CDR3 contains 15 residues. The germline CDR1 and CDR2 sequences are LGHNA and YSLEER. Trimming cost V 4 bases and J 0 bases, with 12 bases left between them.